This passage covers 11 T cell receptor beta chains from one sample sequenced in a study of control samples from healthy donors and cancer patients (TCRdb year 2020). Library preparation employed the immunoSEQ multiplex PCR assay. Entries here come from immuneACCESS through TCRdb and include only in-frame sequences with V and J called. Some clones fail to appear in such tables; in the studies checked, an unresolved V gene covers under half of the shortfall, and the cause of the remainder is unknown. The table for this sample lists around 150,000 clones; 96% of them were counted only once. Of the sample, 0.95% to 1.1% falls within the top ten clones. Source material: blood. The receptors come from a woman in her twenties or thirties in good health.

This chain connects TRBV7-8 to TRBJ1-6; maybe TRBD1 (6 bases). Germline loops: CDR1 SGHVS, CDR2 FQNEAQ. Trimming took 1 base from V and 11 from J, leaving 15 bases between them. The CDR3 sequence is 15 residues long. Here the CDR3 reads CASSLGGGRGAPLHF. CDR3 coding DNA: TGTGCCAGCAGCTTAGGGGGCGGGAGGGGGGCACCCCTCCACTTT.

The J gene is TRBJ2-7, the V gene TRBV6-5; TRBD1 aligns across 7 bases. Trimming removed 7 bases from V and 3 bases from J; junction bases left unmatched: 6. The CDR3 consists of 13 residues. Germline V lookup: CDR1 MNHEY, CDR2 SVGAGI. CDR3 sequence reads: CASTQDRLYEQYF. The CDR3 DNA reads TGTGCCAGCACCCAGGACAGGCTCTACGAGCAGTACTTC.

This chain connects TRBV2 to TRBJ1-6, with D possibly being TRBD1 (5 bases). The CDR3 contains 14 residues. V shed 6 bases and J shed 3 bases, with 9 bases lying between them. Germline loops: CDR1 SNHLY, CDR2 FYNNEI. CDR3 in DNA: TGTGCCAGCAGCCCCGACAGCTATAATTCACCCCTCCACTTT. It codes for CASSPDSYNSPLHF.

The CDR3 DNA follows: TGTGCCAGCAGTGATTTCGGGGCAGATACGCAGTATTTT. Amino acids: CASSDFGADTQYF. The chain links TRBV6-1 to TRBJ2-3; D might be TRBD2 (5 bases). The V end lost 3 bases, the J end lost 4 bases, and 8 bases lay between the germline ends. From germline, CDR1 is MNHNS and CDR2 SASEGT. CDR3 size: 13 residues.

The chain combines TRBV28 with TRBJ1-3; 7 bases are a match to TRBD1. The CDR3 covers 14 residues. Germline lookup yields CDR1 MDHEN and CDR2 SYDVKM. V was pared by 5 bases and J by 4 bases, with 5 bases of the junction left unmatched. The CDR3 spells CASSPRQGGNTIYF. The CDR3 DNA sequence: TGTGCCAGCAGTCCTCGACAGGGAGGAAACACCATATATTTT.

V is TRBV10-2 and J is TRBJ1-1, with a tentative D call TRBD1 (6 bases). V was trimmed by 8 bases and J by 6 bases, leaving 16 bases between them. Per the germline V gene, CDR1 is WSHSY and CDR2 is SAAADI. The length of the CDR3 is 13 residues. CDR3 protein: CASLGAGVPEAFF. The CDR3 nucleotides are TGCGCCAGCTTAGGGGCAGGGGTTCCTGAAGCTTTCTTT.

The CDR3 DNA is TGCGCCAGCAGCTTGGTAGCACAGGGAGGCACTGAAGCTTTCTTT. This translates into CASSLVAQGGTEAFF. The chain carries TRBV5-1 and TRBJ1-1; possible D gene TRBD1, 6 bases. Germline loops: CDR1 SGHRS, CDR2 YFSETQ. This CDR3 is 15 amino acids long. V lost 0 bases and J lost 4, with 13 bases in between.

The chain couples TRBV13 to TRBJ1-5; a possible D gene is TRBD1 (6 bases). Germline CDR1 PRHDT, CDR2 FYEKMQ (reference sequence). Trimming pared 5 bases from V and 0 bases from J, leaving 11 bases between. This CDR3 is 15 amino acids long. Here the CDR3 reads CASSPTGISNQPQHF. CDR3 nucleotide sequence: TGTGCCAGCAGCCCCACAGGGATTAGCAATCAGCCCCAGCATTTT.

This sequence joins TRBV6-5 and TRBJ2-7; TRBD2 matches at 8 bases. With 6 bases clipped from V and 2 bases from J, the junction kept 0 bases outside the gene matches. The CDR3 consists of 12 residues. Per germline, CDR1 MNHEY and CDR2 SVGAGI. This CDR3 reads CASRGLAYEQYF. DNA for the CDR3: TGTGCCAGCAGGGGACTAGCCTACGAGCAGTACTTC.

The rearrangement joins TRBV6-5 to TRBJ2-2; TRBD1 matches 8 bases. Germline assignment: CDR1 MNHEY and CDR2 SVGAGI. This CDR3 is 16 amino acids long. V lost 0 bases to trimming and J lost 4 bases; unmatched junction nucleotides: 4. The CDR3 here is CASSYSSDRGTGELFF. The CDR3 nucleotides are TGTGCCAGCAGTTACTCCTCCGACAGGGGCACCGGGGAGCTGTTTTTT.

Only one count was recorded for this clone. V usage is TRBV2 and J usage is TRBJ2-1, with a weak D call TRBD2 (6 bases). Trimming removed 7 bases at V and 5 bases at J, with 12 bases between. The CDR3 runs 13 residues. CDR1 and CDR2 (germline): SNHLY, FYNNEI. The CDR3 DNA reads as TGTGCCAGCAACGGACTACTAAACAATGAGCAGTTCTTC. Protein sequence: CASNGLLNNEQFF.